This is a list of T cell receptor beta chains from one sample in a study of cytomegalovirus exposure and HLA in healthy donors. Data came from immunoSEQ multiplex PCR; TCRdb stores just in-frame clones and leaves some out. Here the sample spans roughly 180,000 clones, approximately 85% being singletons. The specimen was PBMCs. These TCRs come from a man between 18 and 29 years old in good health and CMV-seropositive. Each CDR3 is given with its conserved first and last residue. D genes are given only for firm matches. The size of a clone is reported for some rows only, either as once, few or many, or as a class for expanded clones.

J gene: TRBJ1-3; clone size: NA; D gene: TRBD1; V gene: TRBV13; CDR3 DNA: TGTGCCAGCAGCCCCGGCGACAGGGCTTCCCCCTCTGGAAACACCATATATTTT; CDR3 protein: CASSPGDRASPSGNTIYF
J gene: TRBJ2-7; clone size: once; D gene: NA; V gene: TRBV27; CDR3 DNA: TGTGCCAGCAGTCCTACCCTGGACTATCAAACCTACGAGCAGTACTTC; CDR3 protein: CASSPTLDYQTYEQYF
J gene: TRBJ2-7; clone size: NA; D gene: TRBD1; V gene: TRBV13; CDR3 DNA: TGTGCCAGCAGCTTAGGGGGACAGGGTCTTCACGAGCAGTACTTC; CDR3 protein: CASSLGGQGLHEQYF
J gene: TRBJ2-7; clone size: NA; D gene: NA; V gene: TRBV19; CDR3 DNA: TGTGCCAGTAGTATAGGAGGCCAGGGCATGGGCGAGCAGTACTTC; CDR3 protein: CASSIGGQGMGEQYF
J gene: TRBJ1-1; clone size: NA; D gene: NA; V gene: TRBV7-6; CDR3 DNA: TGTGCCAGCAGCTTAGGGACCGGAACACAGGACATGAACACTGAAGCTTTCTTT; CDR3 protein: CASSLGTGTQDMNTEAFF
J gene: TRBJ2-3; clone size: once; D gene: TRBD1; V gene: TRBV19; CDR3 DNA: TGTGCCAGTAGTATCCGACAGGGAACAGATACGCAGTATTTT; CDR3 protein: CASSIRQGTDTQYF
J gene: TRBJ2-7; clone size: NA; D gene: TRBD2; V gene: TRBV28; CDR3 DNA: TGTGCCAGCAGTTTTGGGGGGGGTAGCTCCTACGAGCAGTACTTC; CDR3 protein: CASSFGGGSSYEQYF
J gene: TRBJ2-7; clone size: NA; D gene: TRBD2; V gene: TRBV5-4; CDR3 DNA: TGTGCCAGCAGCTGGGGGACTACTGGGGAGCAGTACTTC; CDR3 protein: CASSWGTTGEQYF
J gene: TRBJ1-2; clone size: NA; D gene: NA; V gene: TRBV5-1; CDR3 DNA: TGCGCCAGCAGCTTGGTGTCAGGGTCAGGCTACACCTTC; CDR3 protein: CASSLVSGSGYTF
J gene: TRBJ2-7; clone size: NA; D gene: NA; V gene: TRBV5-6; CDR3 DNA: TGTGCCAGCAGTTCTCCTGCCCTCTACGAGCAGTACTTC; CDR3 protein: CASSSPALYEQYF
J gene: TRBJ2-1; clone size: NA; D gene: TRBD2; V gene: TRBV4-3; CDR3 DNA: TGCGCCAGCAGCCAATGGGACAGACTAGCGGGGCGGGGGGGCAATGAGCAGTTCTTC; CDR3 protein: CASSQWDRLAGRGGNEQFF
J gene: TRBJ1-4; clone size: once; D gene: NA; V gene: TRBV5-4; CDR3 DNA: TGTGCCAGCAGCTTGACCCCCGGAGCAACTAATGAAAAACTGTTTTTT; CDR3 protein: CASSLTPGATNEKLFF
J gene: TRBJ1-2; clone size: NA; D gene: TRBD1; V gene: TRBV7-9; CDR3 DNA: TGTGCCAGCTTTAGCCGGGACAGGTTAGGGGACGGCTACACCTTC; CDR3 protein: CASFSRDRLGDGYTF
J gene: TRBJ1-2; clone size: NA; D gene: NA; V gene: TRBV19; CDR3 DNA: TGTGCCAGTAGTATTCCGTCGAAGCGGGCCATCTATGGCTACACCTTC; CDR3 protein: CASSIPSKRAIYGYTF
J gene: TRBJ1-6; clone size: NA; D gene: NA; V gene: TRBV30; CDR3 DNA: TGTGCCTGGAGGCGACAGATCTATAATTCACCCCTCCACTTT; CDR3 protein: CAWRRQIYNSPLHF
J gene: TRBJ1-1; clone size: NA; D gene: TRBD1; V gene: TRBV29-1; CDR3 DNA: TGCAGCGCACCAAGACAGGGGACTGAAGCTTTCTTT; CDR3 protein: CSAPRQGTEAFF
J gene: TRBJ1-2; clone size: NA; D gene: NA; V gene: TRBV14; CDR3 DNA: TGTGCCAGCAGCCAAGTGAAAAGCGGTAAAAGGGTCTATGGCTACACCTTC; CDR3 protein: CASSQVKSGKRVYGYTF
J gene: TRBJ1-6; clone size: NA; D gene: TRBD1; V gene: TRBV7-9; CDR3 DNA: TGTGCCAGCAGCCCTTCCGGGACAGGGGATTCACCCCTCCACTTT; CDR3 protein: CASSPSGTGDSPLHF
J gene: TRBJ1-1; clone size: NA; D gene: NA; V gene: TRBV6-1; CDR3 DNA: TGTGCCAGCAGCCCCGAGGGAGCGGGCACTGAAGCTTTCTTT; CDR3 protein: CASSPEGAGTEAFF
J gene: TRBJ1-2; clone size: NA; D gene: NA; V gene: TRBV5-1; CDR3 DNA: TGCGCCAGCAGCTCAGCAGGGATCACTGGCTATGGCTACACCTTC; CDR3 protein: CASSSAGITGYGYTF
J gene: TRBJ1-4; clone size: once; D gene: NA; V gene: TRBV7-9; CDR3 DNA: TGTGCCAGCAGCCAATTGACAGGAACTAATGAAAAACTGTTTTTT; CDR3 protein: CASSQLTGTNEKLFF
J gene: TRBJ2-7; clone size: NA; D gene: NA; V gene: TRBV19; CDR3 DNA: TGTGCCAGTAGTTTCGGGTCTTCCGAGCAGTACTTC; CDR3 protein: CASSFGSSEQYF
J gene: TRBJ2-3; clone size: NA; D gene: NA; V gene: TRBV12-5; CDR3 DNA: TGTGCTAGTGGTTTGGTACTAAGTGACAGCACAGATACGCAGTATTTT; CDR3 protein: CASGLVLSDSTDTQYF
J gene: TRBJ2-7; clone size: NA; D gene: TRBD1; V gene: TRBV6-1; CDR3 DNA: TGTGCCAGCAGTGAAGCCGGGACAGGCTCCTACGAGCAGTACTTC; CDR3 protein: CASSEAGTGSYEQYF
J gene: TRBJ2-1; clone size: once; D gene: NA; V gene: TRBV27; CDR3 DNA: TGTGCCAGCCGATCTCCGGGACAAGATTTAGAGCAGTTCTTC; CDR3 protein: CASRSPGQDLEQFF
J gene: TRBJ1-2; clone size: NA; D gene: TRBD1; V gene: TRBV7-8; CDR3 DNA: TGTGCCAGCAGCCTTCGGGACAGGGACTATGGCTACACCTTC; CDR3 protein: CASSLRDRDYGYTF
J gene: TRBJ1-4; clone size: NA; D gene: TRBD1; V gene: TRBV7-9; CDR3 DNA: TGTGCCAGCAGCACCGACAGGGGCGCAACTAATGAAAAACTGTTTTTT; CDR3 protein: CASSTDRGATNEKLFF
J gene: TRBJ2-1; clone size: once; D gene: NA; V gene: TRBV18; CDR3 DNA: TGTGCCAGCTCACCCACGGACGGGGGTGAGCAGTTCTTC; CDR3 protein: CASSPTDGGEQFF
J gene: TRBJ2-1; clone size: NA; D gene: TRBD2; V gene: TRBV9; CDR3 DNA: TGTGCCAGCAGCGTATTAGCAGCGGGGGGGACTTTAAATGAGCAGTTCTTC; CDR3 protein: CASSVLAAGGTLNEQFF
J gene: TRBJ1-1; clone size: NA; D gene: TRBD1; V gene: TRBV7-9; CDR3 DNA: TGTGCCAGCAGAGTCCGGGGGACAGGGGGCGTTAGGGACACTGAAGCTTTCTTT; CDR3 protein: CASRVRGTGGVRDTEAFF
J gene: TRBJ2-7; clone size: NA; D gene: TRBD1; V gene: TRBV9; CDR3 DNA: TGTGCCAGCAGCCCCGGGACAGGAGACTACGAGCAGTACTTC; CDR3 protein: CASSPGTGDYEQYF
J gene: TRBJ2-7; clone size: NA; D gene: NA; V gene: TRBV19; CDR3 DNA: TGTGCCAGTAGTATAAATAGCGGTTACGGTGAAGAGCAGTACTTC; CDR3 protein: CASSINSGYGEEQYF
J gene: TRBJ2-7; clone size: few; D gene: NA; V gene: TRBV6-1; CDR3 DNA: TGTGCCAGCAGTGAAGTTCTCCGACACGCCGCCTACGAGCAGTACTTC; CDR3 protein: CASSEVLRHAAYEQYF
J gene: TRBJ1-6; clone size: once; D gene: NA; V gene: TRBV11-2; CDR3 DNA: TGTGCCAGCAGCAAAGGGGCACAGCAATATAATTCACCCCTCCACTTT; CDR3 protein: CASSKGAQQYNSPLHF
J gene: TRBJ2-7; clone size: NA; D gene: NA; V gene: TRBV18; CDR3 DNA: TGTGCCAGCTCACCGGTTGCCAGGGGGGAAGATGAGCAGTACTTC; CDR3 protein: CASSPVARGEDEQYF
J gene: TRBJ2-7; clone size: NA; D gene: NA; V gene: TRBV5-4; CDR3 DNA: TGTGCCAGCAGCGCCATCTCCGGGACAAATTACGAGCAGTACTTC; CDR3 protein: CASSAISGTNYEQYF
J gene: TRBJ2-3; clone size: NA; D gene: TRBD1; V gene: TRBV2; CDR3 DNA: TGTGCCAGCCTTGACGCCCTAGGACAGGGTGGGACAGATACGCAGTATTTT; CDR3 protein: CASLDALGQGGTDTQYF
J gene: TRBJ2-5; clone size: NA; D gene: NA; V gene: TRBV11-3; CDR3 DNA: TGTGCCAGCAGCTTAAGGCAGGGGCGGGAAGAGACCCAGTACTTC; CDR3 protein: CASSLRQGREETQYF
J gene: TRBJ2-7; clone size: few; D gene: NA; V gene: TRBV27; CDR3 DNA: TGTGCCAGCAGGGGGGGGGCAGGGAGATACGAGCAGTACTTC; CDR3 protein: CASRGGAGRYEQYF
J gene: TRBJ1-2; clone size: NA; D gene: NA; V gene: TRBV19; CDR3 DNA: TGTGCCAGTAGTTCGTTGGGCCACCCTCTTGGTGGCTACACCTTC; CDR3 protein: CASSSLGHPLGGYTF
J gene: TRBJ2-1; clone size: NA; D gene: NA; V gene: TRBV6-1; CDR3 DNA: TGTGCCAGCAGTCTACGATACAGGGCGAATGAGCAGTTCTTC; CDR3 protein: CASSLRYRANEQFF
J gene: TRBJ1-5; clone size: NA; D gene: TRBD1; V gene: TRBV2; CDR3 DNA: TGTGCCAGCAGTGAAGGGACAGGGGGCGGCAATCAGCCCCAGCATTTT; CDR3 protein: CASSEGTGGGNQPQHF
J gene: TRBJ2-1; clone size: NA; D gene: NA; V gene: TRBV4-3; CDR3 DNA: TGCGCCAGCAGCCAAGAAATGCAAAACGGGAATGAGCAGTTCTTC; CDR3 protein: CASSQEMQNGNEQFF
J gene: TRBJ1-2; clone size: few; D gene: TRBD1; V gene: TRBV7-6; CDR3 DNA: TGTGCCAGCAGCTTTAGGGGACAGGGGGCTCAAGGAGAGGGCTACACCTTC; CDR3 protein: CASSFRGQGAQGEGYTF
J gene: TRBJ2-7; clone size: NA; D gene: NA; V gene: TRBV7-8; CDR3 DNA: TGTGCCAGCAAGGTCGCGGGCGGTTCCTACGAGCAGTACTTC; CDR3 protein: CASKVAGGSYEQYF
J gene: TRBJ2-7; clone size: NA; D gene: TRBD2; V gene: TRBV6-7; CDR3 DNA: TGTGCCAGCAGTTACTCTGGACTAGCGGGGGGATTCTACGAGCAGTACTTC; CDR3 protein: CASSYSGLAGGFYEQYF
J gene: TRBJ2-2; clone size: NA; D gene: NA; V gene: TRBV9; CDR3 DNA: TGTGCCAGCAGCGCCCCCGACGGGGGACTTAAAAACACCGGGGAGCTGTTTTTT; CDR3 protein: CASSAPDGGLKNTGELFF
J gene: TRBJ1-2; clone size: NA; D gene: NA; V gene: TRBV29-1; CDR3 DNA: TGCAGCGCCACAGGAGATCCTAACTATGGCTACACCTTC; CDR3 protein: CSATGDPNYGYTF
J gene: TRBJ1-2; clone size: NA; D gene: NA; V gene: TRBV11-2; CDR3 DNA: TGTGCCAGCAGGTCCAGCGGGGGATCTCGGGGCTACACCTTC; CDR3 protein: CASRSSGGSRGYTF